These T cell receptor beta chains were read from a single sample in a study of technical replicates of blood from a handful of donors. Clones were read by immunoSEQ multiplex PCR, and TCRdb kept only the in-frame ones, dropping some. The sample gives 67,000 or so clones, approximately 92% of which show up once; over 0.3% is in the top ten. The sample comprised T cells isolated from PBMCs. Receptors were obtained from a human donor in good health. CDR3s include the opening cysteine and the closing phenylalanine or tryptophan. The D gene is left open where the match is weak. Clone size is shown for a subset of rows, as once, few, many or a class of expanded clone.

v_gene	abundance	len	d_gene	j_gene	CDR3nt	CDR3aa
TRBV19	.	20	.	TRBJ2-6	TGTGCCAGTAGTATAAACCCTGGACAGCTCAGGCCTACTGGGGCCAACGTCCTGACTTTC	CASSINPGQLRPTGANVLTF
TRBV11-3	.	12	.	TRBJ2-3	TGTGCCAGCAGAAGGGGCGCAGATACGCAGTATTTT	CASRRGADTQYF
TRBV27	.	14	.	TRBJ2-1	TGTGCCAGCAGTTTATTGCCGGGGAGGAATGAGCAGTTCTTC	CASSLLPGRNEQFF
TRBV6-1	once	14	.	TRBJ2-2	TGTGCCAGCAGTGAGACGGGGAACACCGGGGAGCTGTTTTTT	CASSETGNTGELFF
TRBV30	once	15	TRBD2	TRBJ2-1	TGTGCCTGGAGCGGAAAGCGGGACTCCTACAATGAGCAGTTCTTC	CAWSGKRDSYNEQFF
TRBV5-8	.	16	.	TRBJ2-5	TGTGCCAGCAGCTTGACTTTAATGAGGGACTGGGAGACCCAGTACTTC	CASSLTLMRDWETQYF
TRBV5-6	.	12	TRBD1	TRBJ1-2	TGTGCCAGCAGCGGGGACAGGGCCGGCTACACCTTC	CASSGDRAGYTF
TRBV7-7	.	12	TRBD2	TRBJ2-3	TGTGCTAGCAGCTGGGATATAGCGGGCCAATATTTT	CASSWDIAGQYF
TRBV4-2	once	14	.	TRBJ1-5	TGTGCCAGCAGCCAAGAACAGGGTGATCAGCCCCAGCATTTT	CASSQEQGDQPQHF
TRBV5-1	.	16	TRBD2	TRBJ2-1	TGCGCCAGCAGCTTTAGCGGGGGGAGCTCCTACAATGAGCAGTTCTTC	CASSFSGGSSYNEQFF